This T cell receptor (beta chain) was obtained from a study of cytomegalovirus exposure and HLA in healthy donors. In regard to this clone: Its antigen is undetermined.

Germline lookup yields CDR1 MNHEY and CDR2 SVGAGI. Losses at the gene ends were 5 bases for V and 1 base for J; bases not matched to a gene: 4. This CDR3 contains 15 residues. The PCR used 60 Vbeta and 13 Jbeta primers. Profiling relied on immunoSEQ multiplex PCR, and the TCRdb table lists in-frame clones only, not all of them. The sample contains some 130,000 clones, approximately 81% of which appear only once. Whole-study findings and limits: Later work found that TCR association rates differed between HLA loci; DRB1 had the most and HLA-C the fewest. Per a later analysis, HLA-associated TCR beta chains showed more clonal expansion than other, equally common TCR beta chains.

The source of this sequence is a male donor in good health and CMV-seronegative. The rearrangement uses TRBV6-5 and TRBJ1-5; TRBD1 agrees at 8 bases. The sample comprised PBMCs. This chain's CDR3 is CASSAGQASNQPQHF. In nucleotides, the CDR3 is TGTGCCAGCAGTGCGGGACAGGCAAGCAATCAGCCCCAGCATTTT.